This TCR beta chain was recorded in a study of T-cell memory formation after mild COVID-19. Study-wide results and caveats: Among clones contracting day 15 to 85, CD4/CD8 was balanced, whereas later expanders leaned CD4+. Contracting CD8+ clones were enriched in EMRA, CD4+ mainly in CM and EM.

TCRdb independently ran MiXCR on the 5' RACE reads; one entry per CDR3 protein. The table has about 130,000 distinct CDR3 sequences, approximately 15% seen once. V lost 6 bases to trimming and J lost 4 bases, with 13 bases between them. The CDR3 sequence is 13 residues long. CDR1 and CDR2 from the germline V gene are SGHRS and YFSETQ. In the case of this clonotype: The target antigen is unknown.

This sequence originates from a young man who had mild COVID-19 (a few samples of this study predate the infection). Cell type and time point are not known. This chain joins TRBV5-1 and TRBJ2-5; weak D call: TRBD2 (6 bases). Material: PBMCs or a T cell subset sorted from them (not recorded which). The CDR3 loop is CASKGGNSETQYF. For the CDR3, the DNA is TGCGCCAGCAAAGGAGGGAACTCAGAGACCCAGTACTTC. Full variable domain (remainder filled in from reference TRBV5-1 and TRBJ2-5): KAGVTQTPRYLIKTRGQQVTLSCSPISGHRSVSWYQQTPGQGLQFLFEYFSETQRNKGNFPGRFSGRQFSNSRSEMNVSTLELGDSALYLCASKGGNSETQYFGPGTRLLVL.